This T cell receptor (beta chain) originates from a study of blood T cell repertoires in COVID-19. Some clones are missing from TCRdb's copy, which holds only in-frame ones; the method was immunoSEQ multiplex PCR. The sample includes 70,000 or so clones, around 91% of them seen just once. V lost 2 bases, J lost 3 bases, and 14 bases lay in between. CDR3 size: 15 residues. The sequenced sample was peripheral blood. The V gene is TRBV23-1, the J gene TRBJ2-7, with D perhaps TRBD1 (6 bases). TRBV23-1 is an ORF, with its function uncertain. The TCR originated in a human donor in a cohort sampled during active COVID-19. This chain's CDR3 is CASSQPHHRVYEQYF. As DNA, the CDR3 is TGCGCCAGCAGTCAACCCCATCACAGGGTCTACGAGCAGTACTTC.